A single sample is the source of the 14 T cell receptor beta chains below, sequenced in a study of blood T cell repertoires in COVID-19 (dated by TCRdb to about 2020). The method behind the library was the immunoSEQ multiplex PCR assay. TCRdb limited this immuneACCESS table to in-frame rearrangements with V and J called. A share of clones is missing; checked studies link under half to unresolved V genes, and the rest is unexplained. The sample table shows about 33,000 clones, and 65% to 90% are seen once. The ten biggest clones cover about 9.7% of the sample. Material for sequencing was peripheral blood. All receptors come from a man aged 80 or over with active COVID-19.

V gene TRBV7-9 combines with J gene TRBJ2-7; D might be TRBD1 (6 bases). The ends were cut back, 6 bases at V and 2 bases at J, with 11 bases in the middle. CDR1 SEHNR and CDR2 FQNEAQ come from the germline V gene (reference sequence). The CDR3 is made up of 13 amino acids. The CDR3 protein is CASRPGQTYEQYF. The CDR3 bases are TGTGCCAGCAGACCAGGACAGACCTACGAGCAGTACTTC.

The chain uses TRBV28 and TRBJ2-4; a possible D gene is TRBD1 (6 bases). The CDR3 length is 15 residues. Trimming cost V 5 bases and J 3 bases, with 14 bases left between them. CDR1 is MDHEN, CDR2 SYDVKM, per germline. The CDR3: CASSTYRVGKNIQYF. The CDR3 nucleotides are TGTGCCAGCAGTACATACAGGGTCGGCAAAAACATTCAGTACTTC. Full variable domain (outside the CDR3, taken from reference TRBV28 and TRBJ2-4): DVKVTQSSRYLVKRTGEKVFLECVQDMDHENMFWYRQDPGLGLRLIYFSYDVKMKEKGDIPEGYSVSREKKERFSLILESASTNQTSMYLCASSTYRVGKNIQYFGAGTRLSVL.

The gene calls are TRBV7-2 and TRBJ2-7; D may be TRBD1 (6 bases). The ends were cut back, 5 bases at V and 1 base at J, with 12 bases in the middle. The CDR3 length is 14 residues. In germline, CDR1 is SGHTA, CDR2 FQGNSA. CDR3 nucleotide sequence: TGTGCCAGCAGCCCCCAGGGGTTATCCTACGAGCAGTACTTC. Encoded protein: CASSPQGLSYEQYF.

The genes are TRBV7-8 and TRBJ1-2; D remains unclear. The germline CDR1 and CDR2 sequences are SGHVS and FQNEAQ. V gave up 1 base and J gave up 0 bases, with 12 bases separating them. This CDR3 is 16 amino acids long. CDR3 sequence reads: CASSLGGSGTNYGYTF. CDR3 coding DNA: TGTGCCAGCAGCTTAGGCGGGAGCGGCACTAACTATGGCTACACCTTC.

This clone showed up just once. The V and J genes are TRBV5-1 and TRBJ1-1, with D perhaps TRBD1 (5 bases). The ends were cut back, 0 bases at V and 0 bases at J, with 9 bases in the middle. Germline CDR1 SGHRS, CDR2 YFSETQ. The CDR3 runs to 15 residues. The CDR3 bases are TGCGCCAGCAGCTTGGATGGCAGGGTGAACACTGAAGCTTTCTTT. Protein: CASSLDGRVNTEAFF.

This clone was observed a handful of times. This chain joins TRBV19 and TRBJ2-5; 7 positions match TRBD2. Germline trimming cut 1 base from V and 1 base from J; bases unmatched to any gene: 6. Per germline, CDR1 LNHDA and CDR2 SQIVND (reference sequence). This CDR3 region has 16 residues. The CDR3 reads CASSIGASGVQETQYF. The CDR3 region has the DNA TGTGCCAGTAGTATAGGGGCTAGCGGAGTCCAAGAGACCCAGTACTTC.

The chain recombines TRBV25-1 with TRBJ1-1; TRBD1 is a possible D gene (5 bases). The CDR3 totals 14 residues. Trimming removed 7 bases from V and 1 base from J, with 13 bases in between. Germline V gene data show CDR1 as MGHDK and CDR2 as SYGVNS. The DNA of the CDR3 is TGTGCCAGCAATGATGGGGCTGAGAACACTGAAGCTTTCTTT. This sequence encodes CASNDGAENTEAFF.

V is TRBV6-1 and J is TRBJ2-3, with 7 bases lining up with TRBD1. The junction had 13 bases not matched to a gene; V was cut back by 4 bases and J by 6 bases. The CDR3 is made up of 16 amino acids. Germline V CDR1 and CDR2: MNHNS, SASEGT. CDR3 nucleotides: TGTGCCAGCAGTGGGACAGGACTTATTGGACCGGATACGCAGTATTTT. It translates to CASSGTGLIGPDTQYF.

This sequence joins TRBV5-5 and TRBJ1-1; 9 bases align to TRBD1. This CDR3 is 14 amino acids long. V was clipped by 3 bases and J by 6 bases; unmatched bases: 6. Germline CDR1 and CDR2: SGHKS and YYEKEE (reference sequence). This CDR3 is CASSSKTGGAEAFF. The CDR3 DNA is TGTGCCAGCAGCTCCAAGACAGGGGGGGCTGAAGCTTTCTTT.

The rearrangement joins TRBV19 to TRBJ1-3, with D perhaps matching TRBD1 (5 bases). Looked up from germline, CDR1 is LNHDA and CDR2 is SQIVND (reference sequence). The CDR3 has 15 residues. Between the trimmed V and J ends, which lost 9 bases and 3 bases, there was a span of 18 bases. The CDR3 region has the DNA TGTGCCAGCTGGGCAGGGCAATCTCGTGGAAACACCATATATTTT. The encoded protein is CASWAGQSRGNTIYF.

This clone is a singleton in its sample. CDR3 nucleotides: TGTGCCAGCAGCCGCGGGACTAGCGGGGGGGCCACAGATACGCAGTATTTT. It encodes CASSRGTSGGATDTQYF. The chain has TRBV7-2 and TRBJ2-3; the match to TRBD2 covers 16 bases. Germline assignment: CDR1 SGHTA and CDR2 FQGNSA. CDR3 length: 17 amino acids. The J segment lost 2 bases and the V segment lost 5 bases, leaving 4 bases of the junction unmatched. Looking up the rest from reference TRBV7-2 and TRBJ2-3 gives the full variable domain: GAGVSQSPSNKVTEKGKDVELRCDPISGHTALYWYRQSLGQGLEFLIYFQGNSAPDKSGLPSDRFSAERTGGSVSTLTIQRTQQEDSAVYLCASSRGTSGGATDTQYFGPGTRLTVL.

The chain is built from TRBV7-2 and TRBJ1-4, with D perhaps matching TRBD1 (6 bases). The CDR3 extends over 14 amino acids. CDR1 and CDR2 (germline): SGHTA, FQGNSA. Deletions cut 3 bases from V and 4 bases from J, with 9 bases between. CDR3 nucleotides: TGTGCCAGCAGCTTTCAGGGGAGTAATGAAAAACTGTTTTTT. Translating gives CASSFQGSNEKLFF.

The V call is TRBV5-1, the J call TRBJ2-5; TRBD2 matches at 9 bases. Looked up from germline, CDR1 is SGHRS and CDR2 is YFSETQ. The ends lost 7 bases at V and 2 bases at J; junction bases unmatched: 6. The CDR3 is 14 amino acids. The CDR3 loop is CASWPSGDQETQYF. The CDR3 DNA reads as TGCGCCAGCTGGCCTAGCGGGGATCAAGAGACCCAGTACTTC.

The chain is built from TRBV7-9 and TRBJ1-2; maybe TRBD1 (6 bases). V gave up 3 bases and J gave up 2 bases, with 10 bases separating them. This CDR3 has 14 amino acids. Germline V lookup: CDR1 SEHNR, CDR2 FQNEAQ (reference sequence). CDR3 loop: CASSLDSSNYGYTF. CDR3 in DNA: TGTGCCAGCAGCTTGGACAGCTCAAACTATGGCTACACCTTC.